This TCR beta chain is from a study of T cells in tuberculosis. This clone was observed once. Its specificity is unknown. This CDR3 has 16 amino acids. Germline lookup yields CDR1 MNHEY and CDR2 SVGAGI. Unmatched junction bases numbered 3, after V lost 0 bases and J lost 1 base. Measured with immunoSEQ multiplex PCR; TCRdb has only the in-frame clones, and not every one. Of 25,000 to 35,000 clones listed, approximately 90% are singletons. Whole-study results and caveats: The TCR-beta difference was not significant; alpha differences partly reflected length.

The sequence came from a donor aged 10 to 29 with latent tuberculosis or without tuberculosis infection. Some clones in this sample may be carry-over from other donors' samples. The chain uses TRBV6-5 and TRBJ2-1, with 7 bases lining up with TRBD2. Sequencing input: PBMCs. This CDR3 reads CASSYSGGRSYNEQFF. In DNA form, the CDR3 reads TGTGCCAGCAGTTACTCGGGAGGGAGGTCCTACAATGAGCAGTTCTTC.